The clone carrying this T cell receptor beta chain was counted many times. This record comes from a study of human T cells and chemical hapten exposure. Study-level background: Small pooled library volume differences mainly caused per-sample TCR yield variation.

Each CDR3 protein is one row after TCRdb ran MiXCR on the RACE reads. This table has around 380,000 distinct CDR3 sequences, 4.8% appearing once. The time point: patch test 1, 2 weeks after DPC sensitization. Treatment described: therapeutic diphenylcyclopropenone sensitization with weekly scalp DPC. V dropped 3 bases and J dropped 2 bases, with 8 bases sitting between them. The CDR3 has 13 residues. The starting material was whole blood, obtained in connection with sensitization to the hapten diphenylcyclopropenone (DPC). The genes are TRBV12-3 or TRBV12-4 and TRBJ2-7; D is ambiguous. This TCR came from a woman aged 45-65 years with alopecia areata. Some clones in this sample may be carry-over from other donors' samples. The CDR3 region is CASSLAGPYEQYF. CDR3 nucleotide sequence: TGTGCCAGCAGTTTGGCAGGCCCCTACGAGCAGTACTTC.